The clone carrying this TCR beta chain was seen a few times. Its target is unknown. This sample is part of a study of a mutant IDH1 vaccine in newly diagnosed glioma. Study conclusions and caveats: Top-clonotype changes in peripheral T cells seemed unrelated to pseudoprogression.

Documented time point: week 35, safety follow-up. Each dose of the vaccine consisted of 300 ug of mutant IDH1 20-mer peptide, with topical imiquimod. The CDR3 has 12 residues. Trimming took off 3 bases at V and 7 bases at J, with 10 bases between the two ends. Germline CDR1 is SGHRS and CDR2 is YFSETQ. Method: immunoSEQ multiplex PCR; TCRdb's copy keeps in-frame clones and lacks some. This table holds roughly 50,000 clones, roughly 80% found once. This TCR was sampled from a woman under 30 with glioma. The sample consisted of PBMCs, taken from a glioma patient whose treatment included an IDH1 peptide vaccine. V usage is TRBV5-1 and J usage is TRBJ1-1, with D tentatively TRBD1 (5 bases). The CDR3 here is CASSSGRIEAFF. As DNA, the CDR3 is TGCGCCAGCAGCTCGGGACGGATTGAAGCTTTCTTT.